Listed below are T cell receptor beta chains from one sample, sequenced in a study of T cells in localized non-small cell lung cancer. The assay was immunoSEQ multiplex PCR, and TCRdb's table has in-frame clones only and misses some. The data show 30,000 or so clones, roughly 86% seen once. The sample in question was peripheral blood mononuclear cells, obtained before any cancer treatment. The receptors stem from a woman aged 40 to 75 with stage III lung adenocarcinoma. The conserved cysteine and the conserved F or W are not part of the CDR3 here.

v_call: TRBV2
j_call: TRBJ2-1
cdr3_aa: ASSDGASGRRNEQF

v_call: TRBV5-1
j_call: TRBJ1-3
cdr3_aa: ASSLGPGSSGNTIY

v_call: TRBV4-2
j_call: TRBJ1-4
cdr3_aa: ASSRAGSINEKLF

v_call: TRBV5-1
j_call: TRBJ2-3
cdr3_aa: ASSSGQNTDTQY

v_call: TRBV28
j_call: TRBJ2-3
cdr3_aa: ASSLSSGGIKQY

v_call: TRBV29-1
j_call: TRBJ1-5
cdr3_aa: SAGDREGQPQH

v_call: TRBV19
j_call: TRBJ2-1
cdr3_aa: ASARLLGGTYNEQF

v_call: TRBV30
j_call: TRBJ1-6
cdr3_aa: AWTPGLRDSGVSPLH

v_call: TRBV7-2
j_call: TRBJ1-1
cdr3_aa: ASSSRGNTEAF

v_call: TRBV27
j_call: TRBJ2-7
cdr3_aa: ASSLRGGVYYEQY